The table lists the clone carrying this TCR beta chain with many counts. One end of the junction fails to match germline, which may point to a read error. This entry is derived from a study of T cell changes during pregnancy in multiple sclerosis. CDR3 length: 15 residues. In germline, CDR1 is MNHEY, CDR2 SMNVEV (reference sequence). Here immunoSEQ multiplex PCR was the method, and the copy in TCRdb shows in-frame clones only, minus some. The sample has 65,000 to 75,000 clones, approximately 89% seen once. The TCR comes from a female donor with multiple sclerosis, enrolled in a pregnancy study. The V gene is TRBV27, the J gene TRBJ1-2; weak D call: TRBD1 (6 bases). This specimen was peripheral blood, taken in the second trimester of pregnancy. For the CDR3, the DNA is TGTGCCACCAGTCCCGTAACAGGGAACGACTATGGCTACACCTTC. This translates into CATSPVTGNDYGYTF.